This TCR beta chain appears in the sequencing data of a study of tumor-infiltrating lymphocytes in localized non-small cell lung cancer. Measured with immunoSEQ multiplex PCR; TCRdb has only the in-frame clones, and not every one. The data hold over 10,000 clones, with 82% observed a single time. Germline lookup yields CDR1 SGHTA and CDR2 FQGTGA. The CDR3 is 16 amino acids. V dropped 5 bases and J dropped 6; count of bases not matched to a gene: 10. Sequenced input: uninvolved lung tissue not adjacent to the tumor. The clonotype was recovered from a human donor with non-small cell lung cancer. The V gene is TRBV7-3, the J gene TRBJ2-1; 10 bases agree with TRBD2. The CDR3 region has the DNA TGTGCCAGCAGCGCCCCGGGGGAGCGGGGGGGCAATGAGCAGTTCTTC. Translating it yields CASSAPGERGGNEQFF.